Reported below is one TCR beta chain. Time point specified: patch test 1, 2 weeks after DPC sensitization. Treatment here: therapeutic diphenylcyclopropenone sensitization with weekly scalp DPC. The source of the sample is a study of human T cells and chemical hapten exposure. As for the study in general: Sensitization employed 2% DPC on approximately 2 cm by approximately 2 cm of upper inner arm skin. Mostly female patients had alopecia areata, totalis or universalis.

One entry per CDR3 protein, called by TCRdb with MiXCR from the RACE reads. The table lists some 350,000 distinct CDR3 sequences, 6% to 8.5% of them singletons. The germline CDR1 and CDR2 sequences are MGHRA and YSYEKL. The V gene end was trimmed by 3 bases and the J gene end by 4 bases; junction bases not matched to a gene: 5. The CDR3 has 14 amino acids. This TCR was recovered from a woman aged 18-35 years with alopecia areata. Some clones in this sample may be carry-over from other donors' samples. V gene TRBV4-1 combines with J gene TRBJ2-7, with 8 bases that match TRBD1. The material was whole blood, obtained in connection with sensitization to the hapten diphenylcyclopropenone (DPC). In DNA form, the CDR3 reads TGCGCCAGCAGCCACGACAGGGGTAGGTACGAGCAGTACTTC. This sequence encodes CASSHDRGRYEQYF.